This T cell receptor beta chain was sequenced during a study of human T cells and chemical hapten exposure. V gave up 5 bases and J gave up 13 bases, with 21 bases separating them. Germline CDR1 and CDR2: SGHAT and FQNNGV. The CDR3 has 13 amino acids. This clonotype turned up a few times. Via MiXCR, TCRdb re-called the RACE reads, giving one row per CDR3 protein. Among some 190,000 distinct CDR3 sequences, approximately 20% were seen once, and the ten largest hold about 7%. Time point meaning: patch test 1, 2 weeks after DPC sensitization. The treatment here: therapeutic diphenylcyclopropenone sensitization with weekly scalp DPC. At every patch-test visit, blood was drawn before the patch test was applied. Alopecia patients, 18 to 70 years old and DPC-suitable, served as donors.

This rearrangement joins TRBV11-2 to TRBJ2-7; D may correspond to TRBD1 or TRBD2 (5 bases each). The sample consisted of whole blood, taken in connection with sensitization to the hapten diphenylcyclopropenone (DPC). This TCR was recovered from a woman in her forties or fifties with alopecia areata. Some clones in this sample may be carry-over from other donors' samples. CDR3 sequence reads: CASSPGTPSFFYF. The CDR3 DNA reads TGTGCCAGCAGCCCCGGGACCCCTTCCTTCTTTTACTTC.